This entry is about one T cell receptor (beta chain). From germline, CDR1 is LNHDA and CDR2 SQIVND (reference sequence). This CDR3 is built from 11 residues. V lost 2 bases and J lost 6, with 4 bases in between. TCRdb keeps only in-frame clones here, not all; method: immunoSEQ multiplex PCR. The data contain over 10,000 clones, around three fifths of them singletons. Patients were newly diagnosed with stage II-IVA oral cavity squamous cell carcinoma without prior systemic or radiation treatment. These oral cavity squamous cell carcinomas were HPV-negative and locally advanced. This record comes from a study of neoadjuvant anti-PD-1 for oral cavity cancer. As for the study in general: Patients without progression received a fourth nivolumab dose around day 43, then surgical resection on days 50-56.

The sample consisted of tumor tissue, taken before nivolumab (anti-PD-1) treatment. This receptor was obtained from a person aged 35-79 years with oral cavity squamous cell carcinoma. V gene TRBV19 combines with J gene TRBJ1-2; D is ambiguous. The CDR3 DNA sequence: TGTGCCAGTAGTATAATGAATGGCTACACCTTC. Its translation is CASSIMNGYTF.